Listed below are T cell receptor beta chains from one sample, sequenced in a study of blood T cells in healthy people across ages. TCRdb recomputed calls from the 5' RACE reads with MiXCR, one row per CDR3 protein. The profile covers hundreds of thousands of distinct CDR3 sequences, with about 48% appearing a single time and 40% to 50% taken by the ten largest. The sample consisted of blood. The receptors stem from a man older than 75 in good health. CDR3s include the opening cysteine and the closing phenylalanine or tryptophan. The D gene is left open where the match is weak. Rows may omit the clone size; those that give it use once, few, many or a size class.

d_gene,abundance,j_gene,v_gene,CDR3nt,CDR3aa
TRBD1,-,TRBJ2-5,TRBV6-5,TGTGCCAGCAGTGCCCGGGACAGGGGGCTGGAGACCCAGTACTTC,CASSARDRGLETQYF
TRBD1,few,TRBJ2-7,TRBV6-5,TGTGCCAGCACCGAGACAGGGGGCACGGGGGACGAGCAGTACTTC,CASTETGGTGDEQYF
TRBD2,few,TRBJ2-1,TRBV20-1,TGCAGTGCCAGTCCCTTTAGCGGGAGCTCCTACAATGAGCAGTTCTTC,CSASPFSGSSYNEQFF
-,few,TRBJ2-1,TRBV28,TGTGCTAGCTCACAGACCCCAGCCAGGGGTCGATACAATGAGCAGTTCTTC,CASSQTPARGRYNEQFF
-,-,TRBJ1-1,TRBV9,TGTGCCAGCAGCGTAGGGAATGAAGCTTTCTTT,CASSVGNEAFF
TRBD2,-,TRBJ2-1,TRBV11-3,TGTGCCAGCAGCCCCCCGGGAGGGCCGTTTAACAATGAGCAGTTCTTC,CASSPPGGPFNNEQFF
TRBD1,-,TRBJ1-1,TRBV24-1,TGTGCCACCAGGCGACAGGGCGCCAACACTGAAGCTTTCTTT,CATRRQGANTEAFF
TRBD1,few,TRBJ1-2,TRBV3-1,TGTGCCAGCAGCCCAGAAACAGGGGGCACTTTCTATGGCTACACCTTC,CASSPETGGTFYGYTF
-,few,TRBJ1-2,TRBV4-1,TGCGCCAGCAGCCAAGCGGGAGGGGATGGCTACACCTTC,CASSQAGGDGYTF
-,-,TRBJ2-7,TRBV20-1,TGCAGTGCTAGAGATTCGGCGTACAATGAGCAGTACTTC,CSARDSAYNEQYF
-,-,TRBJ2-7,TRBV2,TGTGCCAGCAGTGACCCGACACCATCCTACGAGCAGTACTTC,CASSDPTPSYEQYF
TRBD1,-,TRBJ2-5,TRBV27,TGTGCCAGCAGTTTATGGACAGGGAATCAAGAGACCCAGTACTTC,CASSLWTGNQETQYF
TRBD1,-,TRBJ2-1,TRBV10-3,TGTGCCATCAGTGAGTCCGCTGGGACAGGGAGCGGTGAGCAGTTCTTC,CAISESAGTGSGEQFF
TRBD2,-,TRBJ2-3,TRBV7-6,TGTGCCAGCAGCGAGGGGACTAGCGGGAGGAGGGATACGCAGTATTTT,CASSEGTSGRRDTQYF
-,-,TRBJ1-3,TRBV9,TGTGCCGACAGCCCGCTCGGGACACCCGGAAACACCATATATTTT,CADSPLGTPGNTIYF
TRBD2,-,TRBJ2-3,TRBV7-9,TGTGCCAGCAGCCTCATCAGGCGGGAGAAGCACAGATACGCGTATTTT,CASSLIRREKHRYAYF
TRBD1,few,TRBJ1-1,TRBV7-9,TGTGCCAGCAGCCGCGGACAGGGAGGTGAAGCTTTCTTT,CASSRGQGGEAFF
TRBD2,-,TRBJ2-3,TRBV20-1,TGCAGTGCTAGGATAGCGGGAGCAGGGGATACGCAGTATTTT,CSARIAGAGDTQYF
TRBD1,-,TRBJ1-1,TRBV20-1,TGCAGTGCTAGACAACAGGGGACGAACACTGAAGCTTTCTTT,CSARQQGTNTEAFF
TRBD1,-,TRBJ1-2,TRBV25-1,TGTGCCAGCAAGGGGACAGGGCCCTATGGCTACACCTTC,CASKGTGPYGYTF
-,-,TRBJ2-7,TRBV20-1,TGCAGTGAAAGGGGGACTACCGGGCCCCAGTACTTC,CSERGTTGPQYF
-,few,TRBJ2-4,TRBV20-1,TGCAGTGGAGGAGCCGCCAAAAACATTCAGTACTTC,CSGGAAKNIQYF
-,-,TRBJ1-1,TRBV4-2,TGTGCCAGCAGCCAACGGGACGGCTCTGAAGCTTTCTTT,CASSQRDGSEAFF
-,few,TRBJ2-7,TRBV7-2,TGTGCCAGCAGCGCAGAATCAGAGGGGGAGCAGTACTTC,CASSAESEGEQYF
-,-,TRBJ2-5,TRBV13,TGTGCCAGCAGCCCCCGTTTTGGGCAAGAGACCCAGTACTTC,CASSPRFGQETQYF
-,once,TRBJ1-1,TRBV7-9,TGTGCCAGCAGCTTGAGGAAGTTGAACACTGAAGCTTTCTTT,CASSLRKLNTEAFF
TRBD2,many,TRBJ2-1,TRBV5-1,TGCGCCAGCAGCTTCGTGGGCTCCCGGGGGGTTTACAATGAGCAGTTCTTC,CASSFVGSRGVYNEQFF
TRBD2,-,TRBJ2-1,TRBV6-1,TGTGCCAGCACTAGACTAGCGGGACGGACTTCGTCCTACAATGAGCAGTTCTTC,CASTRLAGRTSSYNEQFF
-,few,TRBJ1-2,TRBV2,TGTGCCAAGAGAGAACGAGGGGACTATGGCTACACCTTC,CAKRERGDYGYTF
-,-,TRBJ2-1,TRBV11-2,TGTGCCGGCAGCCCGAATAAAAATGGTTACAATGAGCAGTTCTTC,CAGSPNKNGYNEQFF
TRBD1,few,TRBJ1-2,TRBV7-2,TGTGCCAGCAGCCCAGGACAGGGCGAGGGCTACACCTTC,CASSPGQGEGYTF
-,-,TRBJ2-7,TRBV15,TGTGCCACCAGCAGAGTTCAGAGCTCCTACGAGCAGTACTTC,CATSRVQSSYEQYF
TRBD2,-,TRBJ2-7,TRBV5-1,TGCGCCAGCAGCTACGAAAGTTCGACTAGCGGGCGAACCTACGAGCAGTACTTC,CASSYESSTSGRTYEQYF
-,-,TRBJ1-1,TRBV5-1,TGCGCCAGCAGCTCGGTAGGGGGGTGGAGTGACACTGAAGCTTTCTTT,CASSSVGGWSDTEAFF
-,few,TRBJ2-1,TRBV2,TGTGCCAGCAGTCCCGACGGGGGTCACAATGAGCAGTTCTTC,CASSPDGGHNEQFF
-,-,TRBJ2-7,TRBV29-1,TGCAGCGTTGAAGGGGGCGGGCACGCCCGACCCTACGAGCAGTACTTC,CSVEGGGHARPYEQYF
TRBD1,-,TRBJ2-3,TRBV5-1,TGCGCCAGCACCGAGACAGGGATGGGCAGAGACGCGTATTTT,CASTETGMGRDAYF
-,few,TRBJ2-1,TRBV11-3,TGTGCCAGCAGCTTAGCATACGGGCATGAGCAGTTCTTC,CASSLAYGHEQFF
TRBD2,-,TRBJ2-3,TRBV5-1,TGCGCCAACAGCCCCGGGGCTAGCGGGAGTACAGATACGCAGTATTTT,CANSPGASGSTDTQYF
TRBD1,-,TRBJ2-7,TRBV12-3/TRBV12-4,TGTGCCAGCAGTCCTACGGGACAGGGGGCGAAGCAGTACTTC,CASSPTGQGAKQYF
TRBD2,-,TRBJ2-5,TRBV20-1,TGCAGTGCTTTCCCCTTCGGTATAGCGGGACACCAAGAGACCCAGTACTTC,CSAFPFGIAGHQETQYF
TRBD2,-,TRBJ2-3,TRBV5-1,TGCGCCAGCAGCTTGGCCTCTAGCGGGAGGGCCATCGATACGCAGTATTTT,CASSLASSGRAIDTQYF
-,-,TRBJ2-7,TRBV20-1,TGCAGTGCTAGAGCGGTATTAGGCTGGGGCCGCTACGAGCAGTACTTC,CSARAVLGWGRYEQYF
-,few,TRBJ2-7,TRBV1,TGCACCAGCAGCCAAGATGGAACTAGCTGGTACGAGCAGTACTTC,CTSSQDGTSWYEQYF
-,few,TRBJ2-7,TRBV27,TGTGCCAGCAGTGACCGGAGCTTCCCCTACGAGCAGTACTTC,CASSDRSFPYEQYF
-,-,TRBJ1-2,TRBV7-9,TGTGCCAGCAGCCCAGACGGGGGCCACTATGGCTACACCTTC,CASSPDGGHYGYTF
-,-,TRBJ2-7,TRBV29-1,TGCAGCGTGATAACGACGGTCCGCGAGCAGTACTTC,CSVITTVREQYF
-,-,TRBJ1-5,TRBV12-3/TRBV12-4,TGTGCCAGCAGTTTCGCTGGGGATCAGCCCCAGCATTTT,CASSFAGDQPQHF
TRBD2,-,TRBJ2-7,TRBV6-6,TGTGCCAGCAGAGACGCGGGACTAGCGGGAGACTACGAGCAGTACTTC,CASRDAGLAGDYEQYF
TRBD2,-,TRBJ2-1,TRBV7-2,TGTGTCAGCAGCCCTGGTGGTAGCGGGTGGAATGAGCAGTTCTTC,CVSSPGGSGWNEQFF
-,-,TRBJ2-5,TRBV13,TGTGCCAGCAGCCCGAGCCGGGGCGGACAAGAGACCCAGTACTTC,CASSPSRGGQETQYF
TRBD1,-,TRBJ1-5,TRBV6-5,TGTGCCAGCGGGACAGTTAGCAATCAGCCCCAGCATTTT,CASGTVSNQPQHF
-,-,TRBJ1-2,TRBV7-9,TGTGCCAGCAGCTTATCAGGGATGGGCGACTATGGCTACACCTTC,CASSLSGMGDYGYTF
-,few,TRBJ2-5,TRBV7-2,TGTGCCAGCAGGAAAACCGGGACTGTATACGAGACCCAGTACTTC,CASRKTGTVYETQYF
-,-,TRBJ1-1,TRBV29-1,TGCAGCGTCGGATCAGGGATAACTGAAGCTTTCTTT,CSVGSGITEAFF